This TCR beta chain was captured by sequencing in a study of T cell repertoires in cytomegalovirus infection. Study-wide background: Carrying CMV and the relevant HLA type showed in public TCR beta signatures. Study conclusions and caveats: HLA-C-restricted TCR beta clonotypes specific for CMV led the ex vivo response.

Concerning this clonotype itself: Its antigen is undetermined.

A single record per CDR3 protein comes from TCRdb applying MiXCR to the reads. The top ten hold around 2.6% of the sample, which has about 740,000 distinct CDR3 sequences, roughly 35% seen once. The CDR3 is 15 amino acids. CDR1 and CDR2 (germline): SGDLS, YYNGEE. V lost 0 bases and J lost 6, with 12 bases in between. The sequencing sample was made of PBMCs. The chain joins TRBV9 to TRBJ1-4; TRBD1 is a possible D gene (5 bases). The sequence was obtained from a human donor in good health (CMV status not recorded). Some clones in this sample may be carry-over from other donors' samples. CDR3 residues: CASSVAAGRDEKLFF. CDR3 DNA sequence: TGTGCCAGCAGCGTAGCTGCAGGGCGTGATGAAAAACTGTTTTTT. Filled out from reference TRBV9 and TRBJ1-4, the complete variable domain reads DSGVTQTPKHLITATGQRVTLRCSPRSGDLSVYWYQQSLDQGLQFLIQYYNGEERAKGNILERFSAQQFPDLHSELNLSSLELGDSALYFCASSVAAGRDEKLFFGSGTQLSVL.